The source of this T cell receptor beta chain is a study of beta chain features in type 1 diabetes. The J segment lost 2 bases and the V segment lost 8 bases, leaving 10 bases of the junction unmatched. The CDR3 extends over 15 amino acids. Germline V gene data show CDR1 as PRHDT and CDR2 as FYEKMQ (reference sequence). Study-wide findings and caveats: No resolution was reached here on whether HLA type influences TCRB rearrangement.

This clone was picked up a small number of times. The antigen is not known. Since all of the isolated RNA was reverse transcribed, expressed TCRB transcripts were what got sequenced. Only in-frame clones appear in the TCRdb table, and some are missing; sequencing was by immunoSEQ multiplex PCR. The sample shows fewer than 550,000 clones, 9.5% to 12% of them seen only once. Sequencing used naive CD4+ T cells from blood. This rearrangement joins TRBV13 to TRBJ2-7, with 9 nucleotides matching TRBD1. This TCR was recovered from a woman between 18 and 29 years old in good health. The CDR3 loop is CASSRAGQGPYEQYF. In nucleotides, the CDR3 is TGTGCCAGCTCGCGGGCGGGACAGGGTCCCTACGAGCAGTACTTC. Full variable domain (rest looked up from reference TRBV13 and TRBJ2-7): AAGVIQSPRHLIKEKRETATLKCYPIPRHDTVYWYQQGPGQDPQFLISFYEKMQSDKGSIPDRFSAQQFSDYHSELNMSSLELGDSALYFCASSRAGQGPYEQYFGPGTRLTVT.